This passage covers 23 T cell receptor beta chains from one sample sequenced in a study of PD-1 blockade in classical Hodgkin lymphoma. Indicated time point: cycle 4 day 1 (C4D1), after more than five weeks of nivolumab. Each of the patients experienced relapse following autologous stem cell transplantation, and their brentuximab vedotin exposure differed. Magnetic depletion of unwanted cells isolated CD4+ T cells from thawed PBMCs. Data came from immunoSEQ multiplex PCR; TCRdb stores just in-frame clones and leaves some out. The table lists under 15,000 clones, approximately 80% of them singletons. The material was CD4+ T cells from blood, obtained before the fourth cycle of nivolumab. These receptors were collected from a human donor with classical Hodgkin lymphoma.

This clone was detected once. The genes are TRBV10-2 and TRBJ2-7; D is uncertain. The CDR3 is 15 residues long. Trimming cost V 2 bases and J 2 bases, with 13 bases left between them. CDR1 is WSHSY and CDR2 is SAAADI in the germline V gene. The CDR3 loop reads CASSEIGFWAYEQYF. In nucleotides, the CDR3 is TGCGCCAGCAGTGAGATAGGGTTTTGGGCCTACGAGCAGTACTTC.

The rearrangement uses TRBV7-9 and TRBJ1-1, with a tentative D call TRBD1 (5 bases). Germline V CDR1 and CDR2: SEHNR, FQNEAQ (reference sequence). The CDR3 is made up of 14 amino acids. Trimming shortened V by 1 base and J by 4 bases, and 10 bases separated the two germline ends. CDR3 in amino acids: CASSLGARATEAFF. The DNA of the CDR3 is TGTGCCAGCAGCTTAGGGGCCAGGGCCACTGAAGCTTTCTTT.

The chain couples TRBV18 to TRBJ2-5; a possible D gene is TRBD2 (7 bases). Germline CDR1 and CDR2: KGHSH and LQKENI. V lost 6 bases and J lost 4, with 15 bases in between. The CDR3 runs to 14 residues. This chain's CDR3 is CASSLTGGRETQYF. The CDR3 DNA reads as TGTGCCAGCTCGCTAACGGGGGGCCGAGAGACCCAGTACTTC.

The CDR3 sequence is CASSLVETQYF. CDR3 nucleotides: TGCGCCAGCAGCTTAGTGGAGACCCAGTACTTC. This rearrangement joins TRBV5-1 to TRBJ2-5; D unclear. The CDR3 length is 11 residues. Germline V gene data show CDR1 as SGHRS and CDR2 as YFSETQ. The ends were cut back, 2 bases at V and 5 bases at J, with 4 bases in the middle.

The V call is TRBV7-2, the J call TRBJ2-3; D perhaps matches TRBD2 (6 bases). The CDR3 has 15 residues. V lost 4 bases, J lost 4 bases, and 15 bases lay in between. Germline CDR1 and CDR2: SGHTA and FQGNSA. CDR3 DNA: TGTGCCAGCAGCTCCCGGGAGCACAGCGCAGATACGCAGTATTTT. Amino acids: CASSSREHSADTQYF.

This chain uses TRBV5-4 with TRBJ2-2; 9 nucleotides align to TRBD2. Germline V CDR1 and CDR2: SGHNT, YYREEE (reference sequence). This CDR3 is 15 amino acids long. Trimming took 9 bases from V and 4 from J; bases not matched to a gene: 10. Here the CDR3 reads CATPPGRGGTGELFF. The CDR3 nucleotides are TGTGCCACCCCCCCTGGGCGGGGGGGCACCGGGGAGCTGTTTTTT.

The gene calls are TRBV5-1 and TRBJ2-2; 12 nucleotides match TRBD2. The V segment lost 5 bases and the J segment 4 bases; nucleotides outside the gene matches: 3. Germline V CDR1 and CDR2: SGHRS, YFSETQ. The CDR3 has 15 amino acids. The chain's CDR3 is CASRKLAGGTGELFF. The CDR3 region has the DNA TGCGCCAGCAGAAAACTAGCGGGGGGCACCGGGGAGCTGTTTTTT.

V gene TRBV2 combines with J gene TRBJ2-7; D call uncertain. The CDR3 covers 12 residues. V gave up 4 bases and J gave up 2 bases, with 6 bases separating them. CDR1 is SNHLY and CDR2 is FYNNEI in the germline V gene. CDR3 sequence reads: CASSVDPYEQYF. For the CDR3, the DNA is TGTGCCAGCAGTGTAGATCCCTACGAGCAGTACTTC.

J is TRBJ1-5 and V is TRBV6-5; 7 bases align to TRBD1. Germline CDR1 reads MNHEY; CDR2 reads SVGAGI. The CDR3 contains 13 residues. With V trimmed by 5 bases and J by 9 bases, 7 bases remained unmatched. The CDR3 sequence is CASSTGVERPQHF. CDR3 nucleotides: TGTGCCAGCAGTACAGGGGTCGAACGGCCCCAGCATTTT.

The chain uses TRBV10-3 and TRBJ1-2; 7 bases match TRBD1. Germline assignment: CDR1 ENHRY and CDR2 SYGVKD. The CDR3 is 13 residues long. The J segment lost 4 bases and the V segment lost 3 bases, leaving 2 bases of the junction unmatched. The CDR3 region is CAISEQGLYGYTF. DNA for the CDR3: TGTGCCATCAGTGAACAGGGGCTCTATGGCTACACCTTC.

V and J are TRBV10-3 and TRBJ2-4; perhaps TRBD1 as D (7 bases). V lost 11 bases to trimming and J lost 6 bases, with 17 bases between them. The CDR3 spans 13 residues. Per the germline V gene, CDR1 is ENHRY and CDR2 is SYGVKD. CDR3 sequence reads: CAVQGTLLNIQYF. CDR3 sequence (DNA): TGTGCCGTACAGGGGACTCTCCTAAACATTCAGTACTTC.

This clone was seen only a few times. The chain recombines TRBV14 with TRBJ2-7; the D is unclear. Germline assignment: CDR1 SGHDN and CDR2 FVKESK. This CDR3 is built from 13 residues. V gave up 3 bases and J gave up 2 bases, with 8 bases separating them. The CDR3 sequence: CASSHPGPYEQYF. Written as DNA, the CDR3 is TGTGCCAGCAGCCATCCCGGTCCCTACGAGCAGTACTTC.

The V and J genes are TRBV6-5 and TRBJ1-1; 9 positions match TRBD1. Unmatched junction bases numbered 9, after V lost 1 base and J lost 6 bases. CDR3 length: 16 amino acids. Germline assignment: CDR1 MNHEY and CDR2 SVGAGI. The CDR3, as DNA: TGTGCCAGCAGTTACTTAAGACAACAGGGGGCCCCTGAAGCTTTCTTT. This translates into CASSYLRQQGAPEAFF.

CDR3 protein: CASGQGGLRNTEAFF. For the CDR3, the DNA is TGCGCCAGCGGTCAGGGAGGCTTGAGGAACACTGAAGCTTTCTTT. The chain combines TRBV5-1 with TRBJ1-1; maybe TRBD1 (5 bases). Germline lookup yields CDR1 SGHRS and CDR2 YFSETQ. V was trimmed by 7 bases and J by 1 base, leaving 17 bases between them. CDR3 size: 15 residues.

The chain couples TRBV18 to TRBJ1-1, with D possibly being TRBD1 (6 bases). Looked up from germline, CDR1 is KGHSH and CDR2 is LQKENI. This CDR3 comprises 13 residues. Deletions cut 4 bases from V and 4 bases from J, with 10 bases between. CDR3 nucleotide sequence: TGTGCCAGCTCACAAGACAGGATCACTGAAGCTTTCTTT. It codes for CASSQDRITEAFF.

This chain links TRBV27 with TRBJ2-2; weak D call: TRBD2 (6 bases). CDR3 size: 14 residues. CDR1 MNHEY and CDR2 SMNVEV come from the germline V gene (reference sequence). Deletions cut 5 bases from V and 0 bases from J, with 7 bases between. The CDR3 protein is CASSRGSNTGELFF. CDR3 sequence (DNA): TGTGCCAGCAGTCGGGGGTCGAACACCGGGGAGCTGTTTTTT.

The count of this clone is one. This sequence joins TRBV5-1 and TRBJ1-1; TRBD1 matches 9 bases. J was trimmed by 10 bases and V by 1 base; bases with no gene match: 5. The CDR3 contains 13 residues. The germline gives CDR1 SGHRS, CDR2 YFSETQ. CDR3 sequence: CASSLPGQGVAFF. As DNA, the CDR3 is TGCGCCAGCAGCTTGCCGGGACAGGGAGTAGCTTTCTTT.

J is TRBJ2-7 and V is TRBV15; 7 nucleotides match TRBD1. The CDR3 has 14 residues. Trimming removed 0 bases from V and 5 bases from J; junction bases left unmatched: 4. Germline values: CDR1 LNHNV, CDR2 YYDKDF (reference sequence). The CDR3 sequence: CATSRDNRGHEQYF. In nucleotides, the CDR3 is TGTGCCACCAGCAGAGATAACAGGGGCCACGAGCAGTACTTC.

J is TRBJ2-5 and V is TRBV7-3; TRBD1 aligns across 8 bases. CDR3 length equals 17 residues. V was pared by 5 bases and J by 4 bases, with 15 bases of the junction left unmatched. The germline CDR1 and CDR2 sequences are SGHTA and FQGTGA. CDR3 in DNA: TGTGCCAGCAGCCCCTACCCCCAGGGGGCGCGCGGAGAGACCCAGTACTTC. This encodes CASSPYPQGARGETQYF.

The chain combines TRBV10-3 with TRBJ2-7, with D possibly being TRBD1 or TRBD2 (5 bases each). CDR3 length: 13 residues. Germline lookup yields CDR1 ENHRY and CDR2 SYGVKD. Trimming took off 3 bases at V and 6 bases at J, with 12 bases between the two ends. CDR3 nucleotide sequence: TGTGCCATCAGTGAATTCGGGGCAGCCGAGCAGTACTTC. Protein product: CAISEFGAAEQYF.

The V and J genes are TRBV7-2 and TRBJ2-2; D remains unclear. V was clipped by 1 base and J by 6 bases, with 9 bases between them. The CDR3 is 14 residues long. Germline CDR1 SGHTA, CDR2 FQGNSA. The CDR3: CASSLVGIPGELFF. The CDR3 coding sequence is TGTGCCAGCAGCTTAGTAGGAATCCCCGGGGAGCTGTTTTTT.

The chain combines TRBV7-2 with TRBJ2-1, with TRBD2 matching over 7 bases. Germline trimming cut 4 bases from V and 3 bases from J; bases unmatched to any gene: 6. The CDR3 is 15 residues long. CDR1 and CDR2 (germline): SGHTA, FQGNSA. The chain's CDR3 is CASSWGLSLYNEQFF. The CDR3 DNA follows: TGTGCCAGCAGCTGGGGACTATCCCTCTACAATGAGCAGTTCTTC.

This clone was found once. V is TRBV2 and J is TRBJ2-3; no firm D call. Germline V gives CDR1 SNHLY, CDR2 FYNNEI. This CDR3 is 13 amino acids long. Trimming took 4 bases from V and 4 from J, leaving 9 bases between them. In nucleotides, the CDR3 is TGTGCCAGCAGTGGGGAAATTTCAGATACGCAGTATTTT. Translated: CASSGEISDTQYF.